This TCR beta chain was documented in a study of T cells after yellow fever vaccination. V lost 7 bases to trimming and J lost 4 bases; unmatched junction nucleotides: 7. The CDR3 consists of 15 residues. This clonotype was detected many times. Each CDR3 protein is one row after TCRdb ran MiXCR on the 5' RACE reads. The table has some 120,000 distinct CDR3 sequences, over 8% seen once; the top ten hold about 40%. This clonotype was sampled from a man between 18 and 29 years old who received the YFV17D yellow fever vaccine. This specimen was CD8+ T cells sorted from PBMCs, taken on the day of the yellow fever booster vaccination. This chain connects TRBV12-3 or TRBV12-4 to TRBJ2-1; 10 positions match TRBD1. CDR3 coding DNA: TGTGCCAGCACGGACGGGACAGGGGATTACAATGAGCAGTTCTTC. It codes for CASTDGTGDYNEQFF.